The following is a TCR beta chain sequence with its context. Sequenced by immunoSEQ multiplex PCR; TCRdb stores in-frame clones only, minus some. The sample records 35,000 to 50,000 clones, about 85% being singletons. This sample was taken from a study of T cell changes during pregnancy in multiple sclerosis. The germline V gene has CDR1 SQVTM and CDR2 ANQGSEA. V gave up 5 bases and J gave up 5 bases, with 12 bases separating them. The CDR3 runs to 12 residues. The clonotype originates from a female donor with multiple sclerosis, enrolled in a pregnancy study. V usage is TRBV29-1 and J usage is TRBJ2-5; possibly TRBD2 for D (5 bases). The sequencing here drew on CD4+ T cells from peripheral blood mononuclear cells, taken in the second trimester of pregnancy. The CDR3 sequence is CSVLGVRETQYF. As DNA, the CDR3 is TGCAGCGTTCTCGGGGTCCGGGAGACCCAGTACTTC.